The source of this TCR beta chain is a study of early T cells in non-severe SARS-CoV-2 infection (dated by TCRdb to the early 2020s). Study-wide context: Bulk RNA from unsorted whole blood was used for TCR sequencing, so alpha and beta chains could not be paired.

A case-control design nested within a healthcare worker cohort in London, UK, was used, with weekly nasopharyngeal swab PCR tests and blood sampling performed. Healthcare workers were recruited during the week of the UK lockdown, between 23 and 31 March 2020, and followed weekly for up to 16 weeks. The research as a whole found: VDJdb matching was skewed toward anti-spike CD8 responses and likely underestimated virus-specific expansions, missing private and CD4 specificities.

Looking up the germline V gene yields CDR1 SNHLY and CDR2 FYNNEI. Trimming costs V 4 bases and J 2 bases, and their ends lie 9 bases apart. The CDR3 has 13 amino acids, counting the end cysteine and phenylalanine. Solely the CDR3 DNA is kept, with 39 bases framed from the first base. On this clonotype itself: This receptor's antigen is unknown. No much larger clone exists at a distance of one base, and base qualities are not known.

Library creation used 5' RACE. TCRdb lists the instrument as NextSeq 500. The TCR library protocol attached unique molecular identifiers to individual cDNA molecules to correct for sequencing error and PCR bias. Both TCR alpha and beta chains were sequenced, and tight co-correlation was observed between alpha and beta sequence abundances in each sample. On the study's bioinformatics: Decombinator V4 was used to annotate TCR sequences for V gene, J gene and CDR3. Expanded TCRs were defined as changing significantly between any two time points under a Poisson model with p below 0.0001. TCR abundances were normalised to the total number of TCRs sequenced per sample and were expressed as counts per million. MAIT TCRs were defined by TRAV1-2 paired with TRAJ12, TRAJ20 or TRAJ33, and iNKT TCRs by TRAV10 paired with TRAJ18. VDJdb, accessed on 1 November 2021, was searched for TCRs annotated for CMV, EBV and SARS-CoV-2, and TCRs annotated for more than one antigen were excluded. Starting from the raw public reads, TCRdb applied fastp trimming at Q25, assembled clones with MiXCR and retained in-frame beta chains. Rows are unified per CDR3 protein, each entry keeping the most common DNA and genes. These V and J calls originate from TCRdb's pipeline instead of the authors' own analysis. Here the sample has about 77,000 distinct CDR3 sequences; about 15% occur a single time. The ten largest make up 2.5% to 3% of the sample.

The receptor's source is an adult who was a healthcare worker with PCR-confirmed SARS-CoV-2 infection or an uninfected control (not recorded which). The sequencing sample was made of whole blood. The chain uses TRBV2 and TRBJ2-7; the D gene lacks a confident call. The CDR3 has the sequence CASSVTPTYEQYF. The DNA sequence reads TGTGCCAGCAGTGTCACCCCCACCTACGAGCAGTACTTC.